This T cell receptor beta chain originates from a study of cytomegalovirus exposure and HLA in healthy donors. This clone was seen a handful of times. The antigen is not known. V lost 1 base to trimming and J lost 8 bases, with 15 bases between them. The germline V gene encodes CDR1 SGHDT and CDR2 YYEEEE. CDR3 length: 14 amino acids. Study-level points and caveats: Segments of the TCR beta V type were, in most cases, productive about 87% or about 30% of the time in an earlier analysis. Accurate predictions that matched the HLA-A and HLA-B alleles of most subjects were reportedly made from TCR beta sequences. Usually a TCR sequence was rare, but some public TCRs were found in many donors.

Primers included in the PCR were 60 Vbeta and 13 Jbeta primers. The data were produced by immunoSEQ multiplex PCR, yet TCRdb's version contains in-frame clones alone and is incomplete. In the table there are under 200,000 clones, roughly 73% of which are singletons. This receptor was obtained from a female donor in good health and CMV-seronegative. The material sequenced was PBMCs. The genes are TRBV5-6 and TRBJ1-1; D unclear. CDR3 bases: TGTGCCAGCAGCTTGTCTCTTTCGGAGAACGAAGCTTTCTTT. Its protein product is CASSLSLSENEAFF. Full variable domain (rest looked up from reference TRBV5-6 and TRBJ1-1): DAGVTQSPTHLIKTRGQQVTLRCSPKSGHDTVSWYQQALGQGPQFIFQYYEEEERQRGNFPDRFSGHQFPNYSSELNVNALLLGDSALYLCASSLSLSENEAFFGQGTRLTVV.